This T cell receptor (beta chain) is from a study of blood T cell repertoires in COVID-19. Across the whole study: COVID-19 samples collected from the United States, Italy and Spain covered acute and convalescent phases.

CDR3 length equals 15 residues. CDR1 MDHEN and CDR2 SYDVKM come from the germline V gene. Trimming left V 2 bases short and J 4 bases short, with 14 bases between. Only in-frame clones appear in the TCRdb table, and some are missing; sequencing was by immunoSEQ multiplex PCR. The sample consists of some 200,000 clones, around 89% of them appearing once. The specimen sequenced was PBMCs or T cells enriched from blood (not recorded which). The TCR was taken from a woman between 18 and 30 years old in a cohort exposed to, infected with or recovered from COVID-19 (not recorded which). The rearrangement joins TRBV28 to TRBJ1-2; the D is unclear. CDR3 protein: CASSLREGPPYGYTF. Written as DNA, the CDR3 is TGTGCCAGCAGTTTAAGGGAGGGTCCTCCCTATGGCTACACCTTC.